The 21 T cell receptor beta chains reported below all come from one sample, sequenced in a study of T cells in Graves' hyperthyroidism and ophthalmopathy. TCR beta CDR3 regions were amplified from RNA. The HTBI set primed first-round TCR CDR3 RT-PCR. TCRdb processed the multiplex PCR reads anew with MiXCR; each CDR3 protein has one entry. The sample lists around 620,000 distinct CDR3 sequences; 15% to 20% were seen once. The specimen sequenced was blood. Every receptor here comes from a woman in her twenties or thirties with Graves' hyperthyroidism.

This clonotype was observed many times. This sequence joins TRBV7-2 and TRBJ2-3, with D perhaps matching TRBD1 (5 bases). CDR1 is SGHTA and CDR2 is FQGNSA in the germline V gene. V gave up 5 bases and J gave up 1 base, with 16 bases separating them. The CDR3 totals 16 residues. CDR3 residues: CASSARQGRGTDTQYF. The DNA for the CDR3 is TGTGCCAGCAGCGCTAGGCAGGGCCGGGGCACAGATACGCAGTATTTT.

The rearrangement joins TRBV11-2 to TRBJ2-7, with 9 bases fitting TRBD1. This CDR3 is 19 amino acids long. J was trimmed by 2 bases and V by 5 bases; bases with no gene match: 19. Germline V gene sequence: CDR1 SGHAT, CDR2 FQNNGV. Here the CDR3 DNA reads TGTGCCAGCAGCCCCGGCCTGGGGGGGGGGACAGGGAGTACCTACGAGCAGTACTTC. Amino acid sequence: CASSPGLGGGTGSTYEQYF.

This clonotype was detected only a few times. The chain joins TRBV3-1 to TRBJ2-4; 9 nucleotides line up with TRBD2. The CDR3 is 18 amino acids. The V gene end was trimmed by 1 base and the J gene end by 0 bases; junction bases not matched to a gene: 7. Germline V gene data show CDR1 as LGHDT and CDR2 as YNNKEL (reference sequence). The CDR3 is CASSQGIAGVLAKNIQYF. The CDR3, as DNA: TGTGCCAGCAGCCAAGGGATAGCGGGAGTACTAGCCAAAAACATTCAGTACTTC.

This clonotype was observed many times. V gene TRBV12-3 or TRBV12-4 combines with J gene TRBJ2-3, with D possibly being TRBD1 (5 bases). The CDR3 has 15 residues. Trimming removed 2 bases from V and 6 bases from J, with 15 bases in between. The CDR3 sequence: CASSLLSRVSDTQYF. In DNA, the CDR3 is TGTGCCAGCAGTTTATTAAGCAGGGTCTCCGATACGCAGTATTTT.

In this sample, this clonotype turned up many times. The genes are TRBV3-1 and TRBJ1-1; D is unresolved. V was cut by 1 base and J by 7 bases, with 4 bases left in between. Germline V gives CDR1 LGHDT, CDR2 YNNKEL (reference sequence). CDR3 size: 11 residues. The CDR3 nucleotides are TGTGCCAGCAGCCAAGGGAGTGAAGCTTTCTTT. Amino acids: CASSQGSEAFF. Full variable domain (remainder filled in from reference TRBV3-1 and TRBJ1-1): DTAVSQTPKYLVTQMGNDKSIKCEQNLGHDTMYWYKQDSKKFLKIMFSYNNKELIINETVPNRFSPKSPDKAHLNLHINSLELGDSAVYFCASSQGSEAFFGQGTRLTVV.

Of note for this clonotype: Given a much more abundant clone one base away, this may be a read error. This likely comes from a read error, as the CDR3 has no conserved phenylalanine or tryptophan at its end. The chain combines TRBV5-6 with TRBJ2-3, with a tentative D call TRBD2 (5 bases). The CDR3 extends over 13 amino acids. V was trimmed by 1 base and J by 3 bases, leaving 6 bases between them. In germline, CDR1 is SGHDT, CDR2 YYEEEE. The CDR3 DNA is TGTGCCAGCAGCTTGTGGAGGACAGATACGCAGTATCTT. Amino acids: CASSLWRTDTQYL.

There are many counts of this clonotype. V gene TRBV7-2 combines with J gene TRBJ1-2, with a possible D match to TRBD1 (5 bases). This CDR3 is built from 14 residues. V was pared by 5 bases and J by 1 base, with 11 bases between. CDR1 SGHTA and CDR2 FQGNSA come from the germline V gene. CDR3 DNA: TGTGCCAGCAGCATCTCGGGGGGTAACTATGGCTACACCTTC. Translated, it gives CASSISGGNYGYTF.

As for this clonotype: A much larger clone differs by one base, so this may be a read error. J is TRBJ2-7 and V is TRBV27, with TRBD2 matching over 7 bases. The germline CDR1 and CDR2 sequences are MNHEY and SMNVEV (reference sequence). The CDR3 covers 14 residues. Losses at the gene ends were 4 bases for V and 3 bases for J; bases not matched to a gene: 6. Written as DNA, the CDR3 is TGTGCCAGCAGTTCACGGGCTAGCGGCTACGAGCAGTACTTC. Amino acid sequence: CASSSRASGYEQYF.

The V and J genes are TRBV7-2 and TRBJ2-1; 10 bases are shared with TRBD2. J lost 5 bases, V lost 7 bases, and 14 bases had no gene match. The CDR3 is made up of 17 amino acids. The germline CDR1 and CDR2 sequences are SGHTA and FQGNSA. CDR3 amino acids: CASTSKPLAGEDNEQFF. Written as DNA, the CDR3 is TGTGCCAGCACCTCCAAACCCCTAGCGGGAGAAGACAATGAGCAGTTCTTC. The entire variable domain, with the rest obtained from reference TRBV7-2 and TRBJ2-1, is as follows: GAGVSQSPSNKVTEKGKDVELRCDPISGHTALYWYRQSLGQGLEFLIYFQGNSAPDKSGLPSDRFSAERTGGSVSTLTIQRTQQEDSAVYLCASTSKPLAGEDNEQFFGPGTRLTVL.

This clonotype was observed a few times. The chain links TRBV29-1 to TRBJ2-1; 7 bases are shared with TRBD2. Trimming at V came to 0 bases and at J to 6 bases, leaving 14 bases not matched to a gene. Germline assignment: CDR1 SQVTM and CDR2 ANQGSEA. The CDR3 sequence is 17 residues long. The CDR3, as DNA: TGCAGCGTTGAAGATTCGGGGGAGCGGGATGAGGGCAATGAGCAGTTCTTC. It codes for CSVEDSGERDEGNEQFF.

This clonotype was detected only a few times. This chain links TRBV18 with TRBJ1-2; D is ambiguous. Germline V gene lookup returns CDR1 KGHSH and CDR2 LQKENI. The CDR3 loop spans 16 amino acids. With 2 bases removed from V and 2 bases from J, the gap between germline ends came to 15 bases. The chain's CDR3 is CASSPYPDGENYGYTF. In DNA form, the CDR3 reads TGTGCCAGCTCACCATACCCGGACGGGGAAAACTATGGCTACACCTTC.

In this sample, this clonotype turned up many times. V is TRBV2 and J is TRBJ2-3; 13 nucleotides match TRBD2. The ends lost 1 base at V and 1 base at J; junction bases unmatched: 8. The CDR3 runs 19 residues. Germline V CDR1 and CDR2: SNHLY, FYNNEI. The CDR3 spells CASSEGGLAGVGRTDTQYF. The CDR3, as DNA: TGTGCCAGCAGTGAAGGAGGACTAGCGGGAGTTGGGCGCACAGATACGCAGTATTTT.

The chain recombines TRBV5-4 with TRBJ2-3; D ambiguous. The CDR3 has 17 amino acids. Germline V gene sequence: CDR1 SGHNT, CDR2 YYREEE (reference sequence). V was shortened by 4 bases and J by 0 bases, with 18 bases between the two germline ends. In DNA form, the CDR3 reads TGTGCCAGCAGCACCCTCAACGACGCAACTAGCACAGATACGCAGTATTTT. Amino acids: CASSTLNDATSTDTQYF.

This sequence joins TRBV5-6 and TRBJ2-3; a possible D gene is TRBD2 (5 bases). From germline, CDR1 is SGHDT and CDR2 YYEEEE. Trimming cost V 0 bases and J 0 bases, with 8 bases left between them. This CDR3 is 15 amino acids long. The CDR3 coding sequence is TGTGCCAGCAGCTTGGCCGAGCGGAGCACAGATACGCAGTATTTT. Encoded protein: CASSLAERSTDTQYF. Supplemented by reference TRBV5-6 and TRBJ2-3, the full variable domain reads DAGVTQSPTHLIKTRGQQVTLRCSPKSGHDTVSWYQQALGQGPQFIFQYYEEEERQRGNFPDRFSGHQFPNYSSELNVNALLLGDSALYLCASSLAERSTDTQYFGPGTRLTVL.

This clonotype appeared many times. The chain has TRBV11-2 and TRBJ2-3, with TRBD1 as a possible D gene (5 bases). V gave up 3 bases and J gave up 3 bases, with 10 bases separating them. CDR1 and CDR2 from the germline V gene are SGHAT and FQNNGV. The CDR3 is 14 amino acids. The CDR3 nucleotides are TGTGCCAGCAGCTTGATAGCAGGGACAGATACGCAGTATTTT. Its translation is CASSLIAGTDTQYF.

The chain recombines TRBV4-1 with TRBJ2-1; D is perhaps TRBD2 (5 bases). The germline V gene has CDR1 MGHRA and CDR2 YSYEKL. Trimming pared 5 bases from V and 0 bases from J, leaving 11 bases between. This CDR3 is 15 amino acids long. The CDR3 DNA is TGCGCCAGCAGCGAAGTTAGCGACTCCTACAATGAGCAGTTCTTC. Its translation: CASSEVSDSYNEQFF.

In this sample, this clonotype turned up many times. V usage is TRBV3-1 and J usage is TRBJ2-2; D is perhaps TRBD2 (6 bases). The V end was cut by 5 bases, the J end by 6 bases, with 16 bases between. In germline, CDR1 is LGHDT, CDR2 YNNKEL (reference sequence). The CDR3 runs 15 residues. CDR3 in DNA: TGTGCCAGCAGCTCCGGGAGTACCATCGCCGGGGAGCTGTTTTTT. This gives the protein CASSSGSTIAGELFF.

This rearrangement joins TRBV20-1 to TRBJ2-7; maybe TRBD1 (6 bases). Trimming stripped 6 bases from V and 2 bases from J, with 20 bases between. The CDR3 loop spans 15 amino acids. Germline V gene lookup returns CDR1 DFQATT and CDR2 SNEGSKA (reference sequence). The CDR3, as DNA: TGCAGTGCAATAAGCCCGGGGACAAACACCTACGAGCAGTACTTC. This codes for CSAISPGTNTYEQYF.

J is TRBJ1-6 and V is TRBV27; D not certain. This CDR3 spans 12 amino acids. Trimming removed 4 bases at V and 13 bases at J, with 11 bases between. The germline V gene encodes CDR1 MNHEY and CDR2 SMNVEV (reference sequence). Here the CDR3 reads CASSSPASPLHF. For the CDR3, the DNA is TGTGCCAGCAGTTCCCCGGCCAGCCCCCTCCACTTT.

This clonotype occurred many times. V usage is TRBV27 and J usage is TRBJ2-7; TRBD2 agrees at 12 bases. The CDR3 contains 16 residues. CDR1 is MNHEY, CDR2 SMNVEV, per germline (reference sequence). The junction had 7 bases not matched to a gene; V was cut back by 5 bases and J by 2 bases. The DNA of the CDR3 is TGTGCCAGCAGTAGTCTAGCGGGAGGGCCCACCTACGAGCAGTACTTC. Translated, it gives CASSSLAGGPTYEQYF.

This clonotype has more than one count but fewer than ten. This chain joins TRBV7-9 and TRBJ2-6, with 11 bases that match TRBD1. The CDR3 runs to 17 residues. The V segment lost 5 bases and the J segment 2 bases; nucleotides outside the gene matches: 5. Germline CDR1 and CDR2: SEHNR and FQNEAQ (reference sequence). CDR3 DNA sequence: TGTGCCAGCAGCCGATGGGACAGGGGGGCTGGGGCCAACGTCCTGACTTTC. It encodes CASSRWDRGAGANVLTF.